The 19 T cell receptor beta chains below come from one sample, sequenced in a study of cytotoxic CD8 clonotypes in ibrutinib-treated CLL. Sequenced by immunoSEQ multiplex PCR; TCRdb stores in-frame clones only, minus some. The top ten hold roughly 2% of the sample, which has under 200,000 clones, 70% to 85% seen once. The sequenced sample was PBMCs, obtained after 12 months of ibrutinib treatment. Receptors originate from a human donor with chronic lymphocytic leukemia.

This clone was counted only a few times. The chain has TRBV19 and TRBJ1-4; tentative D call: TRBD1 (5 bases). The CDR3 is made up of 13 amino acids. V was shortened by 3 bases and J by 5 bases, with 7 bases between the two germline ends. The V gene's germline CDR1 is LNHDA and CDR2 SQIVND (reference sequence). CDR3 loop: CASSMDMNEKLFF. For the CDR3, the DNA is TGTGCCAGTAGTATGGACATGAATGAAAAACTGTTTTTT.

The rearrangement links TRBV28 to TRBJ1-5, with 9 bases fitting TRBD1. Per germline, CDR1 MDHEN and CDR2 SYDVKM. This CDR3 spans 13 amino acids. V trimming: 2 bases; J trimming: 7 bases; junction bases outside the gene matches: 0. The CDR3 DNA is TGTGCCAGCAGTTTAACAGGGGGCCAGCCCCAGCATTTT. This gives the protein CASSLTGGQPQHF.

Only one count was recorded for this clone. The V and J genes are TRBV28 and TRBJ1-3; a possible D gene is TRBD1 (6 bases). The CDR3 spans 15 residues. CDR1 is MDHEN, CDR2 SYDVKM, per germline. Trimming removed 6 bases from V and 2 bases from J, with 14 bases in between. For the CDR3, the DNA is TGTGCCAGCAGCTCCATAGGGGGGGCTGGAAACACCATATATTTT. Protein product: CASSSIGGAGNTIYF.

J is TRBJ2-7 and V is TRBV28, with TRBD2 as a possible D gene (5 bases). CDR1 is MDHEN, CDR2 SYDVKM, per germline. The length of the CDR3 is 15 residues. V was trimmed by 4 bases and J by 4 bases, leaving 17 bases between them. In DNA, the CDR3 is TGTGCCAGCAGTTACCCTCGGGAAGGCAGGTACGAGCAGTACTTC. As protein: CASSYPREGRYEQYF. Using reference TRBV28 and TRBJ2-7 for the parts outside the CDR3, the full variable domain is DVKVTQSSRYLVKRTGEKVFLECVQDMDHENMFWYRQDPGLGLRLIYFSYDVKMKEKGDIPEGYSVSREKKERFSLILESASTNQTSMYLCASSYPREGRYEQYFGPGTRLTVT.

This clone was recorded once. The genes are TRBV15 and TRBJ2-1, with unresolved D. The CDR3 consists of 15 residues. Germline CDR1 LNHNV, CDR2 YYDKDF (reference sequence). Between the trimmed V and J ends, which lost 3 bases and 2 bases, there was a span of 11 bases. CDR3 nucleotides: TGTGCCACCAGCAGGGGCGGCCTAACCTACAATGAGCAGTTCTTC. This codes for CATSRGGLTYNEQFF.

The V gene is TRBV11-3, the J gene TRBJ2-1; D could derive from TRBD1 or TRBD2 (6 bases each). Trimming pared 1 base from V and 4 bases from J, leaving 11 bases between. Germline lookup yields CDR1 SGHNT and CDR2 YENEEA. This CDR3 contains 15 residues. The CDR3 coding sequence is TGTGCCAGCAGCTTAGCCGTAGGGGGGTACAATGAGCAGTTCTTC. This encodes CASSLAVGGYNEQFF.

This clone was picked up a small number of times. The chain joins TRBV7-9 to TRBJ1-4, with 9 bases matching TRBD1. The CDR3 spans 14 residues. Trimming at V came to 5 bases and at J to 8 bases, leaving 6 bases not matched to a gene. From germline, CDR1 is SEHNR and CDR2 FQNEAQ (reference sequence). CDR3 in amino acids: CASSLGQGAEKLFF. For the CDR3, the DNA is TGTGCCAGCAGCCTGGGACAGGGAGCCGAAAAACTGTTTTTT.

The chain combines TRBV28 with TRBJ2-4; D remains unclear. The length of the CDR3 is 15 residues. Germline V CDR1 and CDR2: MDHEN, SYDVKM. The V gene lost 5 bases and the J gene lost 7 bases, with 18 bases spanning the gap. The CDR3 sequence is CASSDNWTLKNIQYF. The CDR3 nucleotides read TGTGCCAGCAGTGACAACTGGACCCTTAAGAACATTCAGTACTTC.

The CDR3 DNA reads TGTGCCAGCAGCGTAGGGGCCGACAGGGGAAACACCATATATTTT. Residues: CASSVGADRGNTIYF. This rearrangement joins TRBV9 to TRBJ1-3; tentative D call: TRBD1 (6 bases). The CDR3 has 15 amino acids. Germline CDR1 is SGDLS and CDR2 is YYNGEE. Trimming took 0 bases from V and 4 from J, leaving 11 bases between them. Using reference TRBV9 and TRBJ1-3 for the parts outside the CDR3, the full variable domain is DSGVTQTPKHLITATGQRVTLRCSPRSGDLSVYWYQQSLDQGLQFLIQYYNGEERAKGNILERFSAQQFPDLHSELNLSSLELGDSALYFCASSVGADRGNTIYFGEGSWLTVV.

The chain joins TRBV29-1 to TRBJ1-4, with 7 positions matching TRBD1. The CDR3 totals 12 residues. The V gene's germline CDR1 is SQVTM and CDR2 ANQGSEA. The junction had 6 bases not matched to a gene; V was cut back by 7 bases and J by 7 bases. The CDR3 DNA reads TGCAGCGGAAGGACAGGAGCTGAAAAACTGTTTTTT. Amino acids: CSGRTGAEKLFF.

Written as DNA, the CDR3 is TGTGCCAGTAGTACCGGACAGGGAGGGGGCTACGAGCAGTACTTC. Its translation: CASSTGQGGGYEQYF. The chain has TRBV19 and TRBJ2-7; possibly TRBD1 for D (8 bases). Germline V gives CDR1 LNHDA, CDR2 SQIVND (reference sequence). The CDR3 is made up of 15 amino acids. V lost 4 bases and J lost 3, with 16 bases in between.

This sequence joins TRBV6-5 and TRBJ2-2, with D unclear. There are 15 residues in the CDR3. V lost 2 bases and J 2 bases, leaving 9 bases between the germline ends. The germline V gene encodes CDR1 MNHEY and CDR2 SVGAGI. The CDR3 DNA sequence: TGTGCCAGCAGTTACCCAGGTTCTAACACCGGGGAGCTGTTTTTT. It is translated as CASSYPGSNTGELFF.

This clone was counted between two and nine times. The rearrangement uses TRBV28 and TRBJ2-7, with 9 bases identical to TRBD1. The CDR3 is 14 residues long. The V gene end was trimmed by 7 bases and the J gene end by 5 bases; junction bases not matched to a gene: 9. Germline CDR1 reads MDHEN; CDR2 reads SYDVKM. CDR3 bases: TGTGCCAGCACCCTAGGGACAGGGAATAACGAGCAGTACTTC. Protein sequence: CASTLGTGNNEQYF.

The CDR3 DNA reads TGCAGCGTTGAAGACGGACAGGGTTATGGCTACACCTTC. Amino acids: CSVEDGQGYGYTF. The chain couples TRBV29-1 to TRBJ1-2; TRBD1 matches 8 bases. Germline loops: CDR1 SQVTM, CDR2 ANQGSEA. V trimming: 0 bases; J trimming: 5 bases; junction bases outside the gene matches: 2. The CDR3 has 13 residues.

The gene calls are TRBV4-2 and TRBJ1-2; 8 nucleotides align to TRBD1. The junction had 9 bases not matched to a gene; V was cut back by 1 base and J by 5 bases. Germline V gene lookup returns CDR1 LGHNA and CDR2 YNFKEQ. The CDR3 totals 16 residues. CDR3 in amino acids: CASSQVGRGHQYGYTF. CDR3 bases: TGTGCCAGCAGCCAAGTGGGCAGGGGGCACCAATATGGCTACACCTTC.

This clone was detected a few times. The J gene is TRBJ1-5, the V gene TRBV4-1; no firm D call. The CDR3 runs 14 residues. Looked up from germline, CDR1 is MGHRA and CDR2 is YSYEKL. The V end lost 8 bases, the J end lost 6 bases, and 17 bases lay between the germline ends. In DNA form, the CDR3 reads TGCGCCAGCTCCCCTAAGGGAGGCGGTCAGCCCCAGCATTTT. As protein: CASSPKGGGQPQHF.

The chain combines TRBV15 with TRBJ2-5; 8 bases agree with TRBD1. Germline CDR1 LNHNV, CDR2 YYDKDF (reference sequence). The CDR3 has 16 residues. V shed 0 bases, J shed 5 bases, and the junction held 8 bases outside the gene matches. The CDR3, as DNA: TGTGCCACCAGCAGAGATGAGCAGGGGGCGGGGGAGACCCAGTACTTC. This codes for CATSRDEQGAGETQYF. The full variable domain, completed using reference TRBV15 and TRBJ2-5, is DAMVIQNPRYQVTQFGKPVTLSCSQTLNHNVMYWYQQKSSQAPKLLFHYYDKDFNNEADTPDNFQSRRPNTSFCFLDIRSPGLGDTAMYLCATSRDEQGAGETQYFGPGTRLLVL.

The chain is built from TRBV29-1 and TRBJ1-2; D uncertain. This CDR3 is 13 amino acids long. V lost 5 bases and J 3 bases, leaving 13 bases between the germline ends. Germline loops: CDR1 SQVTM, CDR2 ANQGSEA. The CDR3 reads CSVLTGGDYGYTF. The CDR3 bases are TGCAGCGTTCTCACGGGCGGCGACTATGGCTACACCTTC.

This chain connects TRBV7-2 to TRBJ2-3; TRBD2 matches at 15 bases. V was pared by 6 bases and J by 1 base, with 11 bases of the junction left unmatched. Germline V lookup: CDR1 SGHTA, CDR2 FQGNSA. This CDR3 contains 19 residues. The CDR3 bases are TGTGCCAGCAGGCTAAGGGGTTGGACTAGCGGGGGGGGCACAGATACGCAGTATTTT. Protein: CASRLRGWTSGGGTDTQYF.